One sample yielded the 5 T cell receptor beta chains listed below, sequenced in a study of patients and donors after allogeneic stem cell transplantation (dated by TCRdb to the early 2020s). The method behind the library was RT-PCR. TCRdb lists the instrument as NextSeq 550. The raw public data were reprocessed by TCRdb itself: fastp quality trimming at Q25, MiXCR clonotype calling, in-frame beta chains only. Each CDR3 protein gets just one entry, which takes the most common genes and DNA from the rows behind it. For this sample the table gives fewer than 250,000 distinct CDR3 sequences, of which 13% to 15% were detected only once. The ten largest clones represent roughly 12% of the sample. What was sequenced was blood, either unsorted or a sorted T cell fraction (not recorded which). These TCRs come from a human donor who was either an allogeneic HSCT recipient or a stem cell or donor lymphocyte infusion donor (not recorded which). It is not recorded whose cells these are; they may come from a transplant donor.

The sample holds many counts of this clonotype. This CDR3 reads CSVLSGMRATEAFF. CDR3 nucleotide sequence: TGCAGCGTACTATCTGGGATGAGGGCCACTGAAGCTTTCTTT. The chain uses TRBV29-1 and TRBJ1-1; no reliable D call. This CDR3 region has 14 residues. V gave up 6 bases and J gave up 4 bases, with 18 bases separating them. The germline V gene encodes CDR1 SQVTM and CDR2 ANQGSEA.

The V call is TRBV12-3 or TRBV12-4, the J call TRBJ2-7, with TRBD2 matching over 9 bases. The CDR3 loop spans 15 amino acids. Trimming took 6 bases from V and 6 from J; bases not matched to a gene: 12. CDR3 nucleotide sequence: TGTGCCAGCAGGCCGGGCGGGGGGGGCTCTCTCGAGCAGTACTTC. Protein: CASRPGGGGSLEQYF.

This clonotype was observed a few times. The CDR3 bases are TGTGCCAGCAGCCAAGTTCGGCAGGGAAAGACCCAGTACTTC. Protein product: CASSQVRQGKTQYF. The chain has TRBV14 and TRBJ2-5; weak D call: TRBD1 (5 bases). The CDR3 contains 14 residues. The V and J ends lost 1 base and 6 bases respectively, with 12 bases between them. The V gene's germline CDR1 is SGHDN and CDR2 FVKESK.

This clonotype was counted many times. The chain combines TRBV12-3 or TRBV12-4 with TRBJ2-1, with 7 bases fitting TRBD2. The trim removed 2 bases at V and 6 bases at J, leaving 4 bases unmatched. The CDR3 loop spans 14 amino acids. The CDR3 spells CASSLWGGSNEQFF. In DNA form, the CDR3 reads TGTGCCAGCAGTTTATGGGGGGGTTCCAATGAGCAGTTCTTC.

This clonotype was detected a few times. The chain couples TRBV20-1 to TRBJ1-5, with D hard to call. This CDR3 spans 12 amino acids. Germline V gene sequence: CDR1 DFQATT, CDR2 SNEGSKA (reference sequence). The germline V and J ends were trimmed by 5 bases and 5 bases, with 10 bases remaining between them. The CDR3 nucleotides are TGCAGTGCTGCCAGTGGGGATCAGCCCCAGCATTTT. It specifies CSAASGDQPQHF.